One sample yielded the 32 T cell receptor beta chains listed below, sequenced in a study of Ad26.COV2.S vaccination and SARS-CoV-2 variants (dated by TCRdb to the early 2020s). Libraries were prepared through the immunoSEQ multiplex PCR assay. Here the immuneACCESS table is served through TCRdb, limited to in-frame sequences with V and J called. Missing clones are a known gap in these copies; in checked studies unresolved V genes cover under half, and the rest lacks a known reason. The sample table lists around 370,000 clones, 85% of them with a count of one. Jointly, the top ten make up 2.5% to 3.5% of the sample. The treatment or condition label for this specimen denotes: roughly 18 received Ad26.COV2.S at low or high dose, single or two shots; roughly five received placebo; per-sample allocation not given. For vaccine and placebo recipients, the sequenced repertoires came from samples collected on day 63 after the first injection.

This specimen was peripheral blood, taken in a trial of Ad26.COV2.S vaccine versus placebo. Receptors were obtained from a person aged 18-60 years who received the Ad26.COV2.S COVID-19 vaccine or a placebo.

This chain joins TRBV14 and TRBJ2-7; D is perhaps TRBD2 (6 bases). Trimming removed 0 bases at V and 2 bases at J, with 17 bases between. This CDR3 is built from 17 residues. Germline V lookup: CDR1 SGHDN, CDR2 FVKESK. The CDR3: CASSQDRVRGSPYEQYF. CDR3 coding DNA: TGTGCCAGCAGCCAAGATAGAGTACGGGGGTCCCCCTACGAGCAGTACTTC.

The rearrangement joins TRBV5-6 to TRBJ2-2; D uncertain. The CDR3 consists of 16 residues. Per the germline V gene, CDR1 is SGHDT and CDR2 is YYEEEE. V was pared by 6 bases and J by 0 bases, with 15 bases between. As DNA, the CDR3 is TGTGCCAGCATTTCATACGGGCGCACGAACACCGGGGAGCTGTTTTTT. This gives the protein CASISYGRTNTGELFF.

This chain links TRBV19 with TRBJ1-2; tentative D call: TRBD1 (5 bases). The CDR3 is made up of 15 amino acids. Trimming cost V 3 bases and J 0 bases, with 11 bases left between them. In germline, CDR1 is LNHDA, CDR2 SQIVND (reference sequence). CDR3 in amino acids: CASSIMSGPNYGYTF. As DNA, the CDR3 is TGTGCCAGTAGTATCATGTCAGGGCCTAACTATGGCTACACCTTC.

V is TRBV2 and J is TRBJ2-7; D possibly corresponds to TRBD1 (5 bases). Looked up from germline, CDR1 is SNHLY and CDR2 is FYNNEI. CDR3 size: 14 residues. Trimming took off 3 bases at V and 3 bases at J, with 12 bases between the two ends. Written as DNA, the CDR3 is TGTGCCAGCAGTGAGCAGGGTATGTACTACGAGCAGTACTTC. Its protein product is CASSEQGMYYEQYF. The whole variable domain, remainder taken from reference TRBV2 and TRBJ2-7, is EPEVTQTPSHQVTQMGQEVILRCVPISNHLYFYWYRQILGQKVEFLVSFYNNEISEKSEIFDDQFSVERPDGSNFTLKIRSTKLEDSAMYFCASSEQGMYYEQYFGPGTRLTVT.

The CDR3 DNA reads TGCGCCAGCAGCTTAACTAGCGGGGCCAATGAGCAGTTCTTC. Protein: CASSLTSGANEQFF. This chain links TRBV5-1 with TRBJ2-1, with 10 bases aligning to TRBD2. Germline V gene sequence: CDR1 SGHRS, CDR2 YFSETQ. V was clipped by 2 bases and J by 6 bases; unmatched bases: 2. The length of the CDR3 is 14 residues.

This chain connects TRBV19 to TRBJ2-1; D perhaps matches TRBD1 (5 bases). Trimming cost V 3 bases and J 5 bases, with 14 bases left between them. The CDR3 consists of 15 residues. Germline V gene data show CDR1 as LNHDA and CDR2 as SQIVND (reference sequence). The CDR3 region has the DNA TGTGCCAGTAGTATCCTTCAGGGTACCCACAATGAGCAGTTCTTC. This gives the protein CASSILQGTHNEQFF.

The chain carries TRBV7-7 and TRBJ2-5; a weak D match, TRBD2 (5 bases). In germline, CDR1 is SSHAT, CDR2 FNYEAQ (reference sequence). V lost 5 bases and J 5 bases, leaving 12 bases between the germline ends. The CDR3 consists of 13 residues. For the CDR3, the DNA is TGTGCCAGCAGCCTCGGGATCAGGGAGACCCAGTACTTC. Its translation: CASSLGIRETQYF.

This clone was seen only once. The V gene is TRBV19, the J gene TRBJ2-1; TRBD1 matches at 8 bases. This CDR3 is 14 amino acids long. V gave up 6 bases and J gave up 5 bases; unmatched junction bases: 6. Looked up from germline, CDR1 is LNHDA and CDR2 is SQIVND (reference sequence). The CDR3 nucleotides read TGTGCCAGTAGAAAGCAGGGGGCGGACAATGAGCAGTTCTTC. As protein: CASRKQGADNEQFF.

The J gene is TRBJ1-3, the V gene TRBV18, with unresolved D. Germline CDR1 KGHSH, CDR2 LQKENI. With 2 bases removed from V and 1 base from J, the gap between germline ends came to 12 bases. The CDR3 is 16 amino acids. CDR3 loop: CASSPSGWGSGNTIYF. In nucleotides, the CDR3 is TGTGCCAGCTCACCATCGGGCTGGGGTTCTGGAAACACCATATATTTT. Complete variable domain (other parts from reference TRBV18 and TRBJ1-3): NAGVMQNPRHLVRRRGQEARLRCSPMKGHSHVYWYRQLPEEGLKFMVYLQKENIIDESGMPKERFSAEFPKEGPSILRIQQVVRGDSAAYFCASSPSGWGSGNTIYFGEGSWLTVV.

The chain uses TRBV23-1 and TRBJ2-2; 7 positions agree with TRBD2. TRBV23-1 is an open reading frame, and its role is uncertain. CDR3 size: 17 residues. J lost 4 bases, V lost 2 bases, and 10 bases had no gene match. The CDR3 nucleotides read TGCGCCAGCAGTCAAACACGAATCGGCGGGGGCACCGGGGAGCTGTTTTTT. It is translated as CASSQTRIGGGTGELFF.

This clone has only a few counts. The rearrangement joins TRBV3-1 (or the pseudogene TRBV3-2) to TRBJ1-4; unclear D gene. Looked up from germline, CDR1 is LGHDT and CDR2 is YNNKEL (reference sequence). Trimming removed 1 base at V and 5 bases at J, with 8 bases between. The CDR3 contains 14 residues. The CDR3 protein is CASSQGVANEKLFF. In DNA form, the CDR3 reads TGTGCCAGCAGCCAAGGAGTGGCGAATGAAAAACTGTTTTTT.

The chain has TRBV7-2 and TRBJ1-2, with D tentatively TRBD1 (6 bases). This CDR3 comprises 16 residues. In germline, CDR1 is SGHTA, CDR2 FQGNSA. The V gene lost 1 base and the J gene lost 5 bases, with 17 bases spanning the gap. In DNA form, the CDR3 reads TGTGCCAGCAGCTTAGTGGGGGCGGCAGGCCCGTATGGCTACACCTTC. Protein: CASSLVGAAGPYGYTF.

The V and J genes are TRBV6-5 and TRBJ1-5, with 7 bases matching TRBD1. The V and J ends lost 6 bases and 6 bases, in that order; junction bases with no gene match: 11. CDR1 is MNHEY and CDR2 is SVGAGI in the germline V gene. There are 15 residues in the CDR3. The CDR3 DNA sequence: TGTGCCAGCAGCCAAACACAGGGGTCCCCTCAGCCCCAGCATTTT. This encodes CASSQTQGSPQPQHF.

J is TRBJ1-1 and V is TRBV5-1; a possible D gene is TRBD1 (5 bases). The CDR3 has 14 residues. Germline V gene data show CDR1 as SGHRS and CDR2 as YFSETQ. Trimming cost V 1 base and J 3 bases, with 10 bases left between them. For the CDR3, the DNA is TGCGCCAGCAGCTTGTGGCAGGGTCACACTGAAGCTTTCTTT. Its translation: CASSLWQGHTEAFF.

The chain recombines TRBV19 with TRBJ1-2, with a weak D call TRBD1 (5 bases). This CDR3 contains 17 residues. Germline CDR1 LNHDA, CDR2 SQIVND (reference sequence). Trimming removed 3 bases from V and 3 bases from J, with 20 bases in between. The CDR3 DNA reads TGTGCCAGTAGTATTCCCTCAACCAGCGGACAATACTATGGCTACACCTTC. Amino acid sequence: CASSIPSTSGQYYGYTF.

This sequence joins TRBV18 and TRBJ1-4; D gene unclear. CDR1 is KGHSH and CDR2 is LQKENI in the germline V gene. The CDR3 covers 14 residues. Between the trimmed V and J ends, which lost 3 bases and 6 bases, there was a span of 11 bases. CDR3 protein: CASSPVTEYEKLFF. CDR3 DNA: TGTGCCAGCTCACCGGTCACGGAGTATGAAAAACTGTTTTTT.

This chain links TRBV2 with TRBJ1-2, with a weak D call TRBD1 (6 bases). Germline V gives CDR1 SNHLY, CDR2 FYNNEI. The CDR3 is made up of 14 amino acids. The V end lost 6 bases, the J end lost 9 bases, and 20 bases lay between the germline ends. CDR3 region: CASREDSSWARYTF. CDR3 DNA: TGTGCCAGCAGGGAGGACAGCTCCTGGGCCCGCTACACCTTC. The whole variable domain, filled in from reference TRBV2 and TRBJ1-2, reads EPEVTQTPSHQVTQMGQEVILRCVPISNHLYFYWYRQILGQKVEFLVSFYNNEISEKSEIFDDQFSVERPDGSNFTLKIRSTKLEDSAMYFCASREDSSWARYTFGSGTRLTVV.

This chain joins TRBV27 and TRBJ2-7; D is possibly TRBD1 or TRBD2 (6 bases each). Trimming took off 5 bases at V and 6 bases at J, with 17 bases between the two ends. The CDR3 length is 14 residues. Germline CDR1 MNHEY, CDR2 SMNVEV (reference sequence). DNA for the CDR3: TGTGCCAGCAGTCCATGGGGGGCGGGTAGCGAGCAGTACTTC. Translated: CASSPWGAGSEQYF.

The V gene is TRBV4-1, the J gene TRBJ2-5; 7 bases line up with TRBD2. The CDR3 has 13 amino acids. After removal of 4 bases from V and 5 bases from J, the junction contained 4 bases not matched to a gene. Germline-derived CDR1 and CDR2 are MGHRA and YSYEKL. CDR3 coding DNA: TGCGCCAGCAGCCGGGGGGGAAGGGAGACCCAGTACTTC. This sequence encodes CASSRGGRETQYF.

The chain joins TRBV30 to TRBJ2-1; 13 nucleotides line up with TRBD2. The CDR3 spans 14 residues. Losses at the gene ends were 5 bases for V and 6 bases for J; bases not matched to a gene: 4. From germline, CDR1 is GTSNPN and CDR2 SVGIG (reference sequence). The CDR3 loop is CAWGLAGVLNEQFF. Here the CDR3 DNA reads TGTGCCTGGGGACTAGCGGGAGTTCTCAATGAGCAGTTCTTC.

The V gene is TRBV11-2, the J gene TRBJ2-7; D might be TRBD1 (6 bases). The CDR3 has 15 residues. V was trimmed by 5 bases and J by 0 bases, leaving 14 bases between them. Per germline, CDR1 SGHAT and CDR2 FQNNGV. The CDR3 sequence is CASSRGQTSSYEQYF. CDR3 nucleotides: TGTGCCAGCAGCCGAGGACAGACCAGCTCCTACGAGCAGTACTTC.

This clone appeared once. The rearrangement links TRBV5-6 to TRBJ2-2; possible D gene TRBD2, 6 bases. Trimming shortened V by 4 bases and J by 4 bases, and 14 bases separated the two germline ends. There are 15 residues in the CDR3. Germline V gives CDR1 SGHDT, CDR2 YYEEEE. In DNA form, the CDR3 reads TGTGCCAGCAGCCGTGGGGGGATACTCACCGGGGAGCTGTTTTTT. Translated: CASSRGGILTGELFF.

The chain combines TRBV7-2 with TRBJ2-1; unclear D gene. V lost 5 bases and J 2 bases, leaving 16 bases between the germline ends. The CDR3 covers 16 residues. Germline assignment: CDR1 SGHTA and CDR2 FQGNSA. DNA of the CDR3: TGTGCCAGCAGCCCCCCTTCTTGGTGGGCCTACAATGAGCAGTTCTTC. It yields the protein CASSPPSWWAYNEQFF.

V and J are TRBV30 and TRBJ2-1; D tentatively fits TRBD1 or TRBD2 (5 bases each). CDR1 GTSNPN and CDR2 SVGIG come from the germline V gene (reference sequence). Trimming shortened V by 5 bases and J by 0 bases, and 14 bases separated the two germline ends. The CDR3 is 15 amino acids. The CDR3 here is CAWDSGAISYNEQFF. The CDR3 bases are TGTGCCTGGGACAGCGGTGCAATCTCCTACAATGAGCAGTTCTTC. Supplemented by reference TRBV30 and TRBJ2-1, the full variable domain reads SQTIHQWPATLVQPVGSPLSLECTVEGTSNPNLYWYRQAAGRGLQLLFYSVGIGQISSEVPQNLSASRPQDRQFILSSKKLLLSDSGFYLCAWDSGAISYNEQFFGPGTRLTVL.

The V and J genes are TRBV3-1 (or the pseudogene TRBV3-2) and TRBJ2-1, with a possible D match to TRBD1 (6 bases). The V and J ends lost 0 bases and 10 bases respectively, with 16 bases between them. The CDR3 length is 15 residues. Looked up from germline, CDR1 is LGHDT and CDR2 is YNNKEL (reference sequence). This chain's CDR3 is CASSQDFYLQGEQFF. The CDR3 DNA sequence: TGTGCCAGCAGCCAAGATTTCTATTTACAGGGAGAGCAGTTCTTC.

The gene calls are TRBV7-6 and TRBJ2-7; 11 bases are shared with TRBD1. Germline V gene sequence: CDR1 SGHVS, CDR2 FNYEAQ. V lost 1 base and J lost 5; bases outside the gene matches: 4. The CDR3 length is 15 residues. The CDR3 DNA reads as TGTGCCAGCAGCTTAGGTCCGGACAGGGGGCACGAGCAGTACTTC. Its protein product is CASSLGPDRGHEQYF. The variable domain in full, completed from reference TRBV7-6 and TRBJ2-7, reads GAGVSQSPRYKVTKRGQDVALRCDPISGHVSLYWYRQALGQGPEFLTYFNYEAQQDKSGLPNDRFSAERPEGSISTLTIQRTEQRDSAMYRCASSLGPDRGHEQYFGPGTRLTVT.

J is TRBJ2-1 and V is TRBV10-3; 7 bases are a match to TRBD1. The germline V gene encodes CDR1 ENHRY and CDR2 SYGVKD. The length of the CDR3 is 13 residues. V shed 10 bases, J shed 4 bases, and the junction held 7 bases outside the gene matches. The chain's CDR3 is CATEDRTYNEQFF. For the CDR3, the DNA is TGTGCCACCGAGGACAGGACATACAATGAGCAGTTCTTC.

The chain couples TRBV5-1 to TRBJ2-5, with 10 bases that match TRBD2. The CDR3 has 16 amino acids. Germline CDR1 is SGHRS and CDR2 is YFSETQ. V lost 3 bases, J lost 0 bases, and 5 bases stayed unmatched. This CDR3 is CASSSLSGGNQETQYF. CDR3 nucleotides: TGCGCCAGCAGCTCACTTAGCGGGGGGAACCAAGAGACCCAGTACTTC.

V gene TRBV30 combines with J gene TRBJ1-1; D is perhaps TRBD1 (5 bases). Germline V gives CDR1 GTSNPN, CDR2 SVGIG (reference sequence). The length of the CDR3 is 12 residues. The V and J ends lost 8 bases and 4 bases respectively, with 14 bases between them. This CDR3 reads CALNRGGTEAFF. The CDR3 DNA sequence: TGTGCCCTCAACCGGGGGGGCACTGAAGCTTTCTTT.

The J gene is TRBJ2-1, the V gene TRBV3-1 (or the pseudogene TRBV3-2), with D perhaps TRBD1 (7 bases). The CDR3 has 18 residues. Per germline, CDR1 LGHDT and CDR2 YNNKEL (reference sequence). V was clipped by 0 bases and J by 0 bases, with 15 bases between them. For the CDR3, the DNA is TGTGCCAGCAGCCAAGATTGCGGGGACAGTAGCTCCTACAATGAGCAGTTCTTC. Amino acid sequence: CASSQDCGDSSSYNEQFF.

The rearrangement joins TRBV5-4 to TRBJ2-7; 8 bases map to TRBD1. Germline lookup yields CDR1 SGHNT and CDR2 YYREEE (reference sequence). This CDR3 spans 13 amino acids. V dropped 5 bases and J dropped 7; count of bases not matched to a gene: 8. CDR3 DNA sequence: TGTGCCAGCAGATACCAGGGGGCGAGAGAGCAGTACTTC. Its protein product is CASRYQGAREQYF.

The rearrangement links TRBV9 to TRBJ2-4, with TRBD1 matching over 10 bases. This CDR3 contains 13 residues. V trimming: 3 bases; J trimming: 8 bases; junction bases outside the gene matches: 2. CDR1 and CDR2 (germline): SGDLS, YYNGEE. Written as DNA, the CDR3 is TGTGCCAGCAGCGGGGACAGGGGTTACATTCAGTACTTC. Protein product: CASSGDRGYIQYF.